Shown below are 3 T cell receptor beta chains from a single sample sequenced in a study of regulatory T cells in long-lasting Graves disease. Time point reported: persistent/refractory GD, antithyroid drugs over 5 years with positive TRAb. The TCR library was made from RNA that had been extracted from PBMCs in TRIzol. Both iRepertoire HTBI primers and Arm-PCR of CDR3 regions were used to build the TCR beta libraries. TCRdb passed the multiplex PCR reads through MiXCR, listing each CDR3 protein once. The sample has a few hundred thousand distinct CDR3 sequences, around 20% seen once. The starting material was peripheral blood mononuclear cells (PBMCs), obtained when the disease was refractory, from a patient treated with antithyroid drugs. Receptor source: a female donor with Graves disease.

Turning to this clonotype: It is likely a read error, because the conserved phenylalanine at the end of the CDR3 is missing. The genes are TRBV2 and TRBJ1-6; D not resolved. This CDR3 contains 17 residues. Germline V CDR1 and CDR2: SNHLY, FYNNEI. Between the trimmed V and J ends, which lost 2 bases and 0 bases, there was a span of 11 bases. CDR3 sequence: CASSETAESSYNSPLHS. CDR3 nucleotide sequence: TGTGCCAGCAGTGAAACAGCGGAGAGCTCCTATAATTCACCCCTCCACTCT.

This clonotype was detected a few times. The chain links TRBV6-1 to TRBJ1-2; the D is unclear. Germline CDR1 and CDR2: MNHNS and SASEGT. V shed 7 bases and J shed 11 bases, with 14 bases lying between them. The CDR3 runs 11 residues. CDR3 DNA sequence: TGTGCCAGCACTCTCGAGACAAATTACACCTTC. Residues: CASTLETNYTF.

The genes are TRBV6-2 or TRBV6-3 and TRBJ2-7, with 8 bases fitting TRBD2. CDR1 MNHEY and CDR2 SVGEGT come from the germline V gene. After removal of 4 bases from V and 0 bases from J, the junction contained 5 bases not matched to a gene. There are 15 residues in the CDR3. The DNA of the CDR3 is TGTGCCAGCAGTTGGCTAGCGGGTAGCTCCTACGAGCAGTACTTC. Encoded protein: CASSWLAGSSYEQYF.